This T cell receptor (beta chain) was captured by sequencing in a study of cytomegalovirus exposure and HLA in healthy donors. Study as a whole: Out of about 410 genotyped donors, less than 90% belonged to the Caucasian-associated ancestry cluster.

This CDR3 contains 16 residues. The germline V gene encodes CDR1 PRHDT and CDR2 FYEKMQ (reference sequence). V dropped 3 bases and J dropped 4; count of bases not matched to a gene: 7. As for this clone: Its antigen is unknown.

Findings and limits, study-wide: When presence/absence was analysed, sequencing depth was taken to be roughly uniform across donors. The dataset shows that most TCR sequences were rare, while some public TCRs occurred in many donors.

The PCR employed 60 Vbeta primers together with 13 Jbeta primers. Assay: immunoSEQ multiplex PCR; the TCRdb copy retains only in-frame clones and omits some. The top ten clones hold about 2.5% of a sample with about 170,000 clones, roughly 81% of them seen once. This rearrangement joins TRBV13 to TRBJ2-1; 9 bases fit TRBD2. The sample was PBMCs. This TCR derives from a man aged 25-40 years in good health and CMV-seropositive. DNA of the CDR3: TGTGCCAGCAGCTTGAAGGGGCTAGCGGGATACAATGAGCAGTTCTTC. Translated, it gives CASSLKGLAGYNEQFF.